These 25 T cell receptor beta chains were all obtained from the same sample, sequenced in a study of T cells in Graves' hyperthyroidism and ophthalmopathy (dated by TCRdb to between 2018 and 2021). Library generation was performed with multiplex PCR. TCRdb shows the sequencer as Illumina HiSeq 2000. The TCR beta CDR3 regions were amplified from the RNA transcripts. A first-round RT-PCR of the TCR CDR3 used the HTBI primer set with the Qiagen OneStep RT-PCR kit. Through fastp at Q25 and MiXCR, TCRdb rebuilt clones from the public reads, retaining in-frame beta chains. CDR3 protein sequences are deduplicated, and each keeps its most common genes and DNA. Here the sample has around 720,000 distinct CDR3 sequences; around 40% occur a single time. Less than 40% of the sample belongs to the ten largest clones. Input material: blood. The receptors were sampled from a woman in her forties with Graves' hyperthyroidism.

This sequence joins TRBV7-2 and TRBJ1-1, with D unclear. The CDR3 covers 15 residues. Germline lookup yields CDR1 SGHTA and CDR2 FQGNSA. V shed 5 bases and J shed 5 bases, with 18 bases lying between them. The CDR3 DNA sequence: TGTGCCAGCAGCCAAGAGGCCCTCACCCCGACTGAAGCTTTCTTT. Translating it yields CASSQEALTPTEAFF.

This clonotype was recorded many times. The chain links TRBV9 to TRBJ1-1, with D uncertain. Germline CDR1 is SGDLS and CDR2 is YYNGEE. V shed 0 bases and J shed 1 base, with 7 bases lying between them. There are 14 residues in the CDR3. The CDR3 is CASSVGQANTEAFF. The CDR3 coding sequence is TGTGCCAGCAGCGTAGGGCAGGCGAACACTGAAGCTTTCTTT.

This clonotype was observed at least ten times. V is TRBV4-3 and J is TRBJ1-4; no firm D call. V gave up 0 bases and J gave up 7 bases, with 15 bases separating them. The CDR3 covers 16 residues. Germline loops: CDR1 LGHNA, CDR2 YSLEER. CDR3 residues: CASSQDHKGRSEKLFF. Written as DNA, the CDR3 is TGCGCCAGCAGCCAAGATCACAAGGGTCGGTCTGAAAAACTGTTTTTT.

This clonotype has ten or more counts. The V and J genes are TRBV19 and TRBJ1-2, with 7 positions matching TRBD1. Germline-derived CDR1 and CDR2 are LNHDA and SQIVND (reference sequence). There are 14 residues in the CDR3. Trimming at V came to 5 bases and at J to 5 bases, leaving 8 bases not matched to a gene. CDR3 region: CASSQRDRPYGYTF. The CDR3 DNA sequence: TGTGCCAGTAGTCAGCGGGACAGACCTTATGGCTACACCTTC.

This chain joins TRBV6-1 and TRBJ1-2; no firm D call. The V end was cut by 3 bases, the J end by 1 base, with 9 bases between. This CDR3 has 14 residues. In germline, CDR1 is MNHNS, CDR2 SASEGT. This CDR3 reads CASSEQAFNYGYTF. CDR3 nucleotides: TGTGCCAGCAGTGAGCAGGCTTTTAACTATGGCTACACCTTC.

This clonotype was recorded a few times. This chain links TRBV20-1 with TRBJ1-3; a weak D match, TRBD1 (6 bases). Per the germline V gene, CDR1 is DFQATT and CDR2 is SNEGSKA (reference sequence). The CDR3 extends over 15 amino acids. V lost 1 base and J lost 4, with 14 bases in between. The chain's CDR3 is CSARARGLEGNTIYF. The CDR3 DNA reads as TGCAGTGCTAGAGCCAGGGGTTTGGAAGGAAACACCATATATTTT.

This clonotype occurred many times. This chain connects TRBV19 to TRBJ1-1, with D unclear. Trimming took off 5 bases at V and 1 base at J, with 11 bases between the two ends. The CDR3 runs 14 residues. Germline CDR1 LNHDA, CDR2 SQIVND (reference sequence). CDR3 sequence: CASSLVPGNTEAFF. The CDR3 DNA reads TGTGCCAGTAGTTTAGTTCCAGGGAACACTGAAGCTTTCTTT.

In its sample, this clonotype was seen many times. This rearrangement joins TRBV10-3 to TRBJ1-6; unclear D gene. Germline loops: CDR1 ENHRY, CDR2 SYGVKD. The V and J ends lost 3 bases and 9 bases respectively, with 12 bases between them. The CDR3 totals 14 residues. The CDR3 region is CAISDWMEASPLHF. CDR3 DNA: TGTGCCATCAGTGACTGGATGGAAGCTTCACCCCTCCACTTT.

This clonotype was recorded a few times. This chain joins TRBV7-2 and TRBJ2-7; D unclear. This CDR3 has 13 amino acids. Trimming removed 8 bases at V and 7 bases at J, with 18 bases between. Germline CDR1 is SGHTA and CDR2 is FQGNSA. The CDR3 loop reads CASSPLEGEEQYF. Written as DNA, the CDR3 is TGTGCCAGCTCACCCTTAGAAGGAGAAGAGCAGTACTTC.

This clonotype showed up just a few times. V gene TRBV6-5 combines with J gene TRBJ1-1, with TRBD1 matching 8 bases. The CDR3 contains 15 residues. The trim removed 2 bases at V and 8 bases at J, leaving 10 bases unmatched. The germline V gene encodes CDR1 MNHEY and CDR2 SVGAGI. The CDR3 reads CASSYTPSDREEAFF. Written as DNA, the CDR3 is TGTGCCAGCAGTTACACACCTTCGGACAGGGAGGAAGCTTTCTTT.

The table lists this clonotype with a few counts. The chain joins TRBV4-1 to TRBJ2-7; perhaps TRBD1 as D (6 bases). CDR3 length: 14 amino acids. Germline-derived CDR1 and CDR2 are MGHRA and YSYEKL. Between the trimmed V and J ends, which lost 1 base and 3 bases, there was a span of 10 bases. CDR3 sequence reads: CASSQVNRVYEQYF. The CDR3, as DNA: TGCGCCAGCAGCCAAGTTAACAGGGTCTACGAGCAGTACTTC.

The CDR3 sequence: CASRPGQGELNEQFF. The CDR3 DNA sequence: TGTGCCAGCAGACCCGGACAGGGGGAACTCAATGAGCAGTTCTTC. J is TRBJ2-1 and V is TRBV2, with 10 positions matching TRBD1. Germline CDR1 and CDR2: SNHLY and FYNNEI. Trimming at V came to 6 bases and at J to 6 bases, leaving 8 bases not matched to a gene. This CDR3 has 15 residues.

Turning to this clonotype: A much larger clone lies one base from this, so it may be a read error. This rearrangement joins TRBV12-5 to TRBJ1-6; D is unclear. CDR3 length: 13 residues. From germline, CDR1 is LGHNT and CDR2 FRNRAP. In DNA, the CDR3 is TGTGCTGGTGGTTTCGACCCGAATTCACCCCTCCACTTT. Its protein is CAGGFDPNSPLHF.

This clonotype was counted many times. The gene calls are TRBV29-1 and TRBJ2-7, with TRBD2 matching over 7 bases. The CDR3 has 13 amino acids. With 6 bases clipped from V and 2 bases from J, the junction kept 7 bases outside the gene matches. CDR1 is SQVTM and CDR2 is ANQGSEA in the germline V gene. The CDR3 protein is CSVTLAGPYEQYF. The CDR3 nucleotides are TGCAGCGTCACCTTAGCGGGCCCCTACGAGCAGTACTTC.

V usage is TRBV7-9 and J usage is TRBJ2-7; D is possibly TRBD2 (5 bases). From germline, CDR1 is SEHNR and CDR2 FQNEAQ (reference sequence). The CDR3 spans 14 residues. Trimming removed 2 bases from V and 4 bases from J, with 12 bases in between. The CDR3 sequence is CASSLNGERYEQYF. The CDR3 DNA is TGTGCCAGCAGCTTAAACGGGGAGCGGTACGAGCAGTACTTC.

V usage is TRBV5-1 and J usage is TRBJ2-2; 9 bases are shared with TRBD1. The CDR3 has 14 residues. CDR1 SGHRS and CDR2 YFSETQ come from the germline V gene. Losses at the gene ends were 4 bases for V and 6 bases for J; bases not matched to a gene: 4. The DNA of the CDR3 is TGCGCCAGCAGCGAACAGGGGGCCCCCGGGGAGCTGTTTTTT. Amino acids: CASSEQGAPGELFF.

The chain is built from TRBV20-1 and TRBJ2-7; D gene ambiguous. The CDR3 loop spans 11 amino acids. The V and J ends lost 6 bases and 7 bases respectively, with 13 bases between them. Germline CDR1 and CDR2: DFQATT and SNEGSKA (reference sequence). The CDR3 spells CSAARFGEQYF. The CDR3 DNA is TGCAGTGCGGCCCGTTTTGGTGAGCAGTACTTC.

This clonotype was recorded a few times. The V call is TRBV6-5, the J call TRBJ2-5, with 7 nucleotides matching TRBD1. Germline V lookup: CDR1 MNHEY, CDR2 SVGAGI. This CDR3 spans 14 amino acids. J gave up 2 bases and V 6 bases, and 6 bases lay outside the gene matches. The CDR3 DNA follows: TGTGCCAGCAGCCGGGACAGCCCGCAAGAGACCCAGTACTTC. This codes for CASSRDSPQETQYF.

This clonotype was counted between two and nine times. The chain carries TRBV7-9 and TRBJ2-3; 8 nucleotides match TRBD2. CDR3 size: 14 residues. Germline V gene sequence: CDR1 SEHNR, CDR2 FQNEAQ (reference sequence). V trimming: 4 bases; J trimming: 6 bases; junction bases outside the gene matches: 6. CDR3 sequence reads: CASSSTGGQDTQYF. The CDR3 DNA reads as TGTGCCAGCAGCTCTACGGGAGGGCAGGATACGCAGTATTTT.

This clonotype was detected only a few times. The chain combines TRBV7-6 with TRBJ2-3; D remains unclear. Trimming cost V 4 bases and J 4 bases, with 9 bases left between them. Germline V gives CDR1 SGHVS, CDR2 FNYEAQ. The CDR3 is made up of 13 amino acids. The CDR3 protein is CASSSAWADTQYF. The CDR3 nucleotides read TGTGCCAGCAGCTCCGCCTGGGCAGATACGCAGTATTTT. Based on the CDR3 plus reference TRBV7-6 and TRBJ2-3, the full variable domain is GAGVSQSPRYKVTKRGQDVALRCDPISGHVSLYWYRQALGQGPEFLTYFNYEAQQDKSGLPNDRFSAERPEGSISTLTIQRTEQRDSAMYRCASSSAWADTQYFGPGTRLTVL.

This clonotype was seen more than once but under ten times. CDR3: CASSLFEAQYF. The CDR3 DNA sequence: TGTGCCAGCAGTTTATTCGAGGCCCAGTACTTC. The chain has TRBV12-3 or TRBV12-4 and TRBJ2-5, with D unclear. This CDR3 region has 11 residues. Trimming shortened V by 2 bases and J by 9 bases, and 7 bases separated the two germline ends.

This clonotype has just a few counts. CDR3 sequence: CASSPGQAMGGYTF. For the CDR3, the DNA is TGTGCCAGCAGCCCGGGACAGGCTATGGGGGGCTACACCTTC. The chain uses TRBV12-3 or TRBV12-4 and TRBJ1-2; 8 bases are shared with TRBD1. V was clipped by 6 bases and J by 8 bases; unmatched bases: 11. The CDR3 totals 14 residues.

This clonotype was found many times. The V gene is TRBV20-1, the J gene TRBJ2-5; 9 nucleotides match TRBD1. CDR3 length: 14 residues. V was pared by 6 bases and J by 2 bases, with 7 bases of the junction left unmatched. Germline assignment: CDR1 DFQATT and CDR2 SNEGSKA (reference sequence). The CDR3 coding sequence is TGCAGTGCCGTCGGGACAGGGTGGCAAGAGACCCAGTACTTC. Translating it yields CSAVGTGWQETQYF.

This clonotype was seen repeatedly, ten times or more. The rearrangement links TRBV7-8 to TRBJ2-7; D is perhaps TRBD1 (7 bases). In germline, CDR1 is SGHVS, CDR2 FQNEAQ. The CDR3 is 14 residues long. The V and J ends lost 8 bases and 0 bases respectively, with 14 bases between them. The CDR3 loop reads CASAGRGDSYEQYF. The CDR3 nucleotides are TGTGCCAGCGCGGGCAGGGGGGACTCCTACGAGCAGTACTTC.

This clonotype was detected many times. V usage is TRBV12-3 or TRBV12-4 and J usage is TRBJ1-5; 8 bases are a match to TRBD1. J lost 6 bases, V lost 5 bases, and 9 bases had no gene match. CDR3 length equals 15 residues. The CDR3, as DNA: TGTGCCAGCAGTCCAGGGGGCAGAGCGAGTCAGCCCCAGCATTTT. This sequence encodes CASSPGGRASQPQHF.